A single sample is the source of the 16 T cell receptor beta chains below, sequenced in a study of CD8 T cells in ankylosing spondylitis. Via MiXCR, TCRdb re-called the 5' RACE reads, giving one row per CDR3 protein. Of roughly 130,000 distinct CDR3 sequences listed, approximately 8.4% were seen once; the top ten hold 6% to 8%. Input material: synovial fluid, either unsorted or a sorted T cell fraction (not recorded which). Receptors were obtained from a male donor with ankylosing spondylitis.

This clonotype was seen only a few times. The CDR3 coding sequence is TGTGCCAGCAGCTTTCAGGGCTCCGAATTGGGCGGGGAGCTGTTTTTT. This codes for CASSFQGSELGGELFF. The chain has TRBV7-8 and TRBJ2-2, with a possible D match to TRBD1 (5 bases). Germline V gene lookup returns CDR1 SGHVS and CDR2 FQNEAQ. The V and J ends lost 3 bases and 7 bases respectively, with 18 bases between them. The length of the CDR3 is 16 residues.

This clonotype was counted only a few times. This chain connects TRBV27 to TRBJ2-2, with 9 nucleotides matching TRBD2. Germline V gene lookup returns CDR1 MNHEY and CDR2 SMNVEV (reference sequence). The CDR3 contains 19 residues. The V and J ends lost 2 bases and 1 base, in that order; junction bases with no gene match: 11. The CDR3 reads CASSLRLAEGGRNTGELFF. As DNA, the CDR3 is TGTGCCAGCAGTTTACGACTAGCGGAAGGAGGAAGGAACACCGGGGAGCTGTTTTTT.

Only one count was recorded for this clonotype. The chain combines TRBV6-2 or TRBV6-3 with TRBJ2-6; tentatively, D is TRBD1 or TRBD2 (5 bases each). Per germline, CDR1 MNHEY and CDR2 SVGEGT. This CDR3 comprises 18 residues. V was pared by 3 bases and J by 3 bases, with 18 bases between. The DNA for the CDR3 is TGTGCCAGCAGTTATTTTGAGGGGACCCGAGGTGGGGCCAACGTCCTGACTTTC. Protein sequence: CASSYFEGTRGGANVLTF.

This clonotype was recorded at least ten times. CDR3: CSARVWRASYNEQFF. CDR3 bases: TGCAGTGCTAGAGTTTGGCGCGCCTCCTACAATGAGCAGTTCTTC. This rearrangement joins TRBV20-1 to TRBJ2-1; no reliable D call. CDR3 length: 15 amino acids. Germline CDR1 and CDR2: DFQATT and SNEGSKA (reference sequence). Trimming took off 1 base at V and 0 bases at J, with 10 bases between the two ends.

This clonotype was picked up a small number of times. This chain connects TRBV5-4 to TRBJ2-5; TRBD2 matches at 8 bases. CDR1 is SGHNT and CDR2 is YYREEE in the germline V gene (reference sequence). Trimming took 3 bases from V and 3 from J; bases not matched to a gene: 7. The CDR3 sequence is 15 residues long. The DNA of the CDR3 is TGTGCCAGCAGCTCGAAGCGGGGGACTAAAGAGACCCAGTACTTC. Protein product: CASSSKRGTKETQYF.

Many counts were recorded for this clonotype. CDR3 bases: TGTGCCACCGGGGGCGTCCACACAGATACGCAGTATTTT. Amino acid sequence: CATGGVHTDTQYF. This chain connects TRBV24-1 to TRBJ2-3, with TRBD1 as a possible D gene (6 bases). The germline gives CDR1 KGHDR, CDR2 SFDVKD. The CDR3 length is 13 residues. The V and J ends lost 9 bases and 2 bases respectively, with 11 bases between them.

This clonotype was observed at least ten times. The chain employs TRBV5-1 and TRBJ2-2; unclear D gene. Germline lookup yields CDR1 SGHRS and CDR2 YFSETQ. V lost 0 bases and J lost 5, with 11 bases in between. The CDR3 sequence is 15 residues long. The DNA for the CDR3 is TGCGCCAGCAGCTTGGAGTGGGTGGAAACCGGGGAGCTGTTTTTT. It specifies CASSLEWVETGELFF. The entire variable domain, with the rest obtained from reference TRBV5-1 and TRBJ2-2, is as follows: KAGVTQTPRYLIKTRGQQVTLSCSPISGHRSVSWYQQTPGQGLQFLFEYFSETQRNKGNFPGRFSGRQFSNSRSEMNVSTLELGDSALYLCASSLEWVETGELFFGEGSRLTVL.

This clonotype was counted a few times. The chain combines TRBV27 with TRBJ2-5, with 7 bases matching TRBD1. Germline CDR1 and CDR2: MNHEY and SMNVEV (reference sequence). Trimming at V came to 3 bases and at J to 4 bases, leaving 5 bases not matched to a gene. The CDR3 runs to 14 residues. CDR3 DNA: TGTGCCAGCAGTTTTACAGGGGATGGAGAGACCCAGTACTTC. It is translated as CASSFTGDGETQYF.

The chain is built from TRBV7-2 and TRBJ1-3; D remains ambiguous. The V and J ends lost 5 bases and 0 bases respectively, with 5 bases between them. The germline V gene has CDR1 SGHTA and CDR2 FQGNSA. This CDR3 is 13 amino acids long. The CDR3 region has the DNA TGTGCCAGCAGCCCGGACTCTGGAAACACCATATATTTT. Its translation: CASSPDSGNTIYF.

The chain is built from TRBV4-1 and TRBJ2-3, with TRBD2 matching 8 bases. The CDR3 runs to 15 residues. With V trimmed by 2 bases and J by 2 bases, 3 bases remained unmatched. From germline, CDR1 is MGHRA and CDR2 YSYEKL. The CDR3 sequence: CASSQTGLDTDTQYF. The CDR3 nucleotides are TGCGCCAGCAGCCAAACGGGACTAGACACAGATACGCAGTATTTT.

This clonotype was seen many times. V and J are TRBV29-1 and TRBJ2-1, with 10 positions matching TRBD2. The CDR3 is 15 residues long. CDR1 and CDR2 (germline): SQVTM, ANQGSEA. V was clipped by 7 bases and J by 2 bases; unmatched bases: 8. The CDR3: CSAYPGTSAYNEQFF. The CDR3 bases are TGCAGCGCCTATCCCGGGACTAGCGCCTACAATGAGCAGTTCTTC.

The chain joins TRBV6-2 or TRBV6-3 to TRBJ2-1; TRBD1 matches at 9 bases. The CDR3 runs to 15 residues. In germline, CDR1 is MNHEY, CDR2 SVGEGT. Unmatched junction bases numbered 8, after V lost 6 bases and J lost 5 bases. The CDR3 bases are TGTGCCAGCAGGGGACCGGGACAGGGCCACAATGAGCAGTTCTTC. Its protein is CASRGPGQGHNEQFF.

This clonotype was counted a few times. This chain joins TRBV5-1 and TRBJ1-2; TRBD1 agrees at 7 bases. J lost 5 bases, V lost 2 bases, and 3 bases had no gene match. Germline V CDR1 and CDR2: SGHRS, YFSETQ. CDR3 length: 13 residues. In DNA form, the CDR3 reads TGCGCCAGCAGCTTAGGGACAGAGTATGGCTACACCTTC. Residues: CASSLGTEYGYTF.

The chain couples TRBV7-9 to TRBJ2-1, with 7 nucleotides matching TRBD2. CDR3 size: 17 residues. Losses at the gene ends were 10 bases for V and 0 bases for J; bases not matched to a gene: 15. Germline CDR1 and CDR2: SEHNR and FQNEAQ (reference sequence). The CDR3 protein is CAISVPGGPSSYNEQFF. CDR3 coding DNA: TGTGCCATCTCAGTACCGGGGGGTCCGAGCTCCTACAATGAGCAGTTCTTC. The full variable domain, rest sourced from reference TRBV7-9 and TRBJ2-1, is DTGVSQNPRHKITKRGQNVTFRCDPISEHNRLYWYRQTLGQGPEFLTYFQNEAQLEKSRLLSDRFSAERPKGSFSTLEIQRTEQGDSAMYLCAISVPGGPSSYNEQFFGPGTRLTVL.

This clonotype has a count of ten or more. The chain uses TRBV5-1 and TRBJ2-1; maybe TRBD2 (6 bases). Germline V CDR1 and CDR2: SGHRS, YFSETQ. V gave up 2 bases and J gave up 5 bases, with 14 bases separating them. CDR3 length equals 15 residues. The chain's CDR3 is CASSFAGQMDNEQFF. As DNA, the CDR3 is TGCGCCAGCAGCTTCGCGGGGCAGATGGACAATGAGCAGTTCTTC.

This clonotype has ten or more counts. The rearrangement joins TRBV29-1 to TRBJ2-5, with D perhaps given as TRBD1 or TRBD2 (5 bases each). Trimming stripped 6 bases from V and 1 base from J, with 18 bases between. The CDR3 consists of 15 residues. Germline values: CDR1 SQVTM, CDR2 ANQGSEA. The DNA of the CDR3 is TGCAGCGTCCGTGGGGGACCGCGTTCCCAAGAGACCCAGTACTTC. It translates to CSVRGGPRSQETQYF.